This TCR beta chain was recovered during a study of cytomegalovirus exposure and HLA in healthy donors. In the PCR, 60 Vbeta and 13 Jbeta primers were used. The authors' processing: Later work found about 80 million unique TCR beta chains, with 9.5 million to 12 million shared. Repertoires were generated with immunoSEQ multiplex PCR, while TCRdb's copy carries only in-frame clones and drops some. That table furnishes V, J and clone size, whereas the DNA furnished D and trimming. The table records approximately 150,000 clones, around 78% of them present only once. Germline CDR1 reads GTSNPN; CDR2 reads SVGIG (reference sequence). V was pared by 2 bases and J by 11 bases, with 18 bases between. CDR3 size: 13 residues.

This chain links TRBV30 with TRBJ1-1, with D possibly being TRBD1 (6 bases). Sequenced sample: PBMCs. This clonotype was sampled from a woman aged 45-65 years in good health and CMV-seropositive. The CDR3 DNA reads TGTGCCTGGAGTTCACAACAGGGTGAGGCCGCTTTCTTT. Its protein is CAWSSQQGEAAFF.